This T cell receptor (beta chain) came from a study of cytomegalovirus exposure and HLA in healthy donors. Overall study findings and caveats: It was 150 or so TCR beta chains that were listed as cytomegalovirus-associated. Among TCR beta chains of equal frequency, HLA-associated ones were more clonally expanded in a later analysis. V- and J-gene trimming of TCR beta was linked (in a later analysis) to a missense DCLRE1C variant.

A multiplex PCR was run with 60 Vbeta primers and 13 Jbeta primers. Only in-frame clones appear in the TCRdb table, and some are missing; sequencing was by immunoSEQ multiplex PCR. In the table there are 150,000 to 200,000 clones, roughly 84% of which are singletons. After removal of 4 bases from V and 9 bases from J, the junction contained 9 bases not matched to a gene. CDR1 and CDR2 from the germline V gene are SGHTS and YDEGEE. CDR3 length equals 13 residues. In the case of this clone: Its antigen is not identified.

The chain links TRBV5-8 to TRBJ1-1; 7 bases are shared with TRBD1. Sequenced material: PBMCs. The sequence was obtained from a girl less than two years old in good health and CMV-seronegative. The CDR3: CASSITQGLKAFF. As DNA, the CDR3 is TGTGCCAGCAGCATAACACAGGGGTTAAAAGCTTTCTTT.